This entry lists 14 T cell receptor beta chains sequenced from one sample in a study of technical replicates of blood from several donors (TCRdb year 2017). Libraries were constructed by the immunoSEQ multiplex PCR assay. TCRdb took this table from immuneACCESS and kept in-frame rearrangements with V and J called. Such tables lack part of the clones; where checked against another copy, unresolved V genes explain under half of the gap, and the rest is unexplained. For this sample there are tens of thousands of clones; over 90% appear just once. The ten largest clonotypes hold 4% to 5% of the sample. Sample: PBMCs. The receptors were sampled from a human donor in good health. Some clones in this sample may be carry-over from other donors' samples.

The chain has TRBV19 and TRBJ2-1; D might be TRBD2 (6 bases). Germline CDR1 LNHDA, CDR2 SQIVND (reference sequence). The CDR3 spans 14 residues. The V end was cut by 1 base, the J end by 8 bases, with 12 bases between. The CDR3 loop reads CASSIVSGGDEQFF. In DNA, the CDR3 is TGTGCCAGTAGTATAGTGAGCGGCGGGGATGAGCAGTTCTTC.

The chain is built from TRBV5-5 and TRBJ2-2, with D hard to call. The CDR3 covers 16 residues. Germline CDR1 reads SGHKS; CDR2 reads YYEKEE (reference sequence). Between the trimmed V and J ends, which lost 3 bases and 4 bases, there was a span of 16 bases. The CDR3 sequence: CASSSSSGRFTGELFF. The CDR3 coding sequence is TGTGCCAGCAGCTCGAGCTCAGGTCGGTTCACCGGGGAGCTGTTTTTT.

This chain connects TRBV7-2 to TRBJ1-1; 9 nucleotides match TRBD1. Trimming removed 5 bases from V and 5 bases from J; junction bases left unmatched: 6. The germline V gene encodes CDR1 SGHTA and CDR2 FQGNSA. The CDR3 has 14 residues. CDR3: CASSRDRVITEAFF. In DNA form, the CDR3 reads TGTGCCAGCAGCCGGGACAGGGTTATTACTGAAGCTTTCTTT.

The chain uses TRBV5-1 and TRBJ2-5; 8 bases are shared with TRBD2. This CDR3 is 14 amino acids long. V lost 1 base, J lost 4 bases, and 3 bases stayed unmatched. CDR1 is SGHRS and CDR2 is YFSETQ in the germline V gene. The CDR3 sequence: CASSLYGRGETQYF. In DNA, the CDR3 is TGCGCCAGCAGCTTGTACGGGAGGGGAGAGACCCAGTACTTC.

V gene TRBV21-1 combines with J gene TRBJ1-1. TRBV21-1 is a pseudogene segment. The CDR3 covers 11 residues. The CDR3 region has the DNA TGTGCCATCAAGCGGGTAACTGAAGCTTTCTTT. Its protein is CAIKRVTEAFF.

A remark on this clone: The sample carries other DNA sequences with the same CDR3. The J gene is TRBJ2-5, the V gene TRBV5-4; 10 bases fit TRBD2. V shed 0 bases, J shed 1 base, and the junction held 3 bases outside the gene matches. Germline loops: CDR1 SGHNT, CDR2 YYREEE (reference sequence). The length of the CDR3 is 16 residues. The CDR3 sequence: CASSLAASGGQETQYF. The CDR3 region has the DNA TGTGCCAGCAGCTTGGCGGCTAGCGGGGGCCAAGAGACCCAGTACTTC.

This chain connects TRBV7-3 to TRBJ1-1; the D is unclear. CDR3 length equals 13 residues. The V end was cut by 4 bases, the J end by 0 bases, with 6 bases between. Germline loops: CDR1 SGHTA, CDR2 FQGTGA. The CDR3 DNA follows: TGTGCCAGCAGCTCACAGATGAACACTGAAGCTTTCTTT. Encoded protein: CASSSQMNTEAFF.

This clone has only a few counts. The chain has TRBV30 and TRBJ2-5; 11 nucleotides line up with TRBD2. CDR3 size: 15 residues. V lost 0 bases, J lost 5 bases, and 5 bases stayed unmatched. Germline loops: CDR1 GTSNPN, CDR2 SVGIG (reference sequence). The DNA of the CDR3 is TGTGCCTGGAGTGTCGGTCGGACTAGCGGGGAGACCCAGTACTTC. Its translation is CAWSVGRTSGETQYF. Looking up the rest from reference TRBV30 and TRBJ2-5 gives the full variable domain: SQTIHQWPATLVQPVGSPLSLECTVEGTSNPNLYWYRQAAGRGLQLLFYSVGIGQISSEVPQNLSASRPQDRQFILSSKKLLLSDSGFYLCAWSVGRTSGETQYFGPGTRLLVL.

The chain recombines TRBV7-8 with TRBJ1-4; D might be TRBD1 (5 bases). Trimming cost V 5 bases and J 7 bases, with 11 bases left between them. The germline gives CDR1 SGHVS, CDR2 FQNEAQ. CDR3 length: 13 amino acids. CDR3 nucleotide sequence: TGTGCCAGCAGCCCCAGGGTGGTTGAAAAACTGTTTTTT. Encoded protein: CASSPRVVEKLFF. Based on the CDR3 plus reference TRBV7-8 and TRBJ1-4, the full variable domain is GAGVSQSPRYKVAKRGQDVALRCDPISGHVSLFWYQQALGQGPEFLTYFQNEAQLDKSGLPSDRFFAERPEGSVSTLKIQRTQQEDSAVYLCASSPRVVEKLFFGSGTQLSVL.

V usage is TRBV30 and J usage is TRBJ2-5; possibly TRBD2 for D (6 bases). Trimming cost V 2 bases and J 5 bases, with 21 bases left between them. CDR1 and CDR2 from the germline V gene are GTSNPN and SVGIG (reference sequence). CDR3 length equals 16 residues. The CDR3 coding sequence is TGTGCCTGGAGTCCGCTAGCGCCCCGTCTGTGGGAGACCCAGTACTTC. Protein: CAWSPLAPRLWETQYF.

The chain uses TRBV9 and TRBJ2-5, with D tentatively TRBD1 (6 bases). V was shortened by 3 bases and J by 4 bases, with 16 bases between the two germline ends. Germline lookup yields CDR1 SGDLS and CDR2 YYNGEE. The CDR3 sequence is 15 residues long. CDR3 bases: TGTGCCAGCAGCGAGAGGGGGAATTTACCAGAGACCCAGTACTTC. This encodes CASSERGNLPETQYF.

The V and J genes are TRBV6-5 and TRBJ2-7; 7 nucleotides line up with TRBD1. The CDR3 totals 13 residues. V was clipped by 4 bases and J by 3 bases; unmatched bases: 3. Per the germline V gene, CDR1 is MNHEY and CDR2 is SVGAGI. The CDR3: CASSSTGFYEQYF. The CDR3 DNA reads TGTGCCAGCAGTTCGACAGGGTTCTACGAGCAGTACTTC.

This chain connects TRBV9 to TRBJ2-5; TRBD2 matches 7 bases. This CDR3 has 13 amino acids. The V and J ends lost 0 bases and 4 bases, in that order; junction bases with no gene match: 0. Per germline, CDR1 SGDLS and CDR2 YYNGEE. The CDR3 sequence is CASSVGGGETQYF. CDR3 DNA: TGTGCCAGCAGCGTAGGGGGGGGAGAGACCCAGTACTTC.

This clone showed up just once. The V and J genes are TRBV9 and TRBJ2-5; 7 nucleotides agree with TRBD1. Germline loops: CDR1 SGDLS, CDR2 YYNGEE. The CDR3 is 15 residues long. With V trimmed by 0 bases and J by 1 base, 3 bases remained unmatched. Here the CDR3 DNA reads TGTGCCAGCAGCGTAGAGAGGGACAGCCAAGAGACCCAGTACTTC. Amino acids: CASSVERDSQETQYF.